These T cell receptor beta chains were read from a single sample in a study of T cell responses to AZD1222 COVID-19 vaccine. Here immunoSEQ multiplex PCR was the method, and the copy in TCRdb shows in-frame clones only, minus some. The sample yields 140,000 to 150,000 clones, roughly 88% seen once. The specimen was peripheral blood, collected on day 0 of AZD1222 vaccination. Source of these receptors: an adult in good health. Each CDR3 is given with its conserved first and last residue. D genes are given only for firm matches. Where a row states a size, it is once, few, many or the class of an expanded clone; other rows omit it.

d_gene	v_gene	abundance	j_gene	CDR3nt	CDR3aa
TRBD2	TRBV9	NA	TRBJ2-1	TGTGCCAGCAGCGGTAGCGGGGGGCTCAATGAGCAGTTCTTC	CASSGSGGLNEQFF
NA	TRBV10-3	NA	TRBJ2-1	TGTGCCATCAGTGAGTTCAATGACAATGAGCAGTTCTTC	CAISEFNDNEQFF
TRBD1	TRBV19	NA	TRBJ1-1	TGTGCCAGTAGTATACACCGACAGGGGGCCGCAGCTTTCTTT	CASSIHRQGAAAFF
NA	TRBV13	NA	TRBJ1-2	TGTGCCAGCAGGCCAGGCTCTGGCTATGGCTACACCTTC	CASRPGSGYGYTF
NA	TRBV9	NA	TRBJ2-6	TGTGCCAGCAGCGTCGAGGGCCCTGGGGCCAACGTCCTGACTTTC	CASSVEGPGANVLTF
TRBD1	TRBV6-1	NA	TRBJ2-7	TGTGCCAGCAGTGAAGCGGTCGGGACAGGGGTTCCGGGGCAGTACTTC	CASSEAVGTGVPGQYF
NA	TRBV11-3	NA	TRBJ2-2	TGTGCCAGCAGCTTAACGGTGGGGCTAAGCTGGACCGGGGAGCTGTTTTTT	CASSLTVGLSWTGELFF
NA	TRBV18	NA	TRBJ2-7	TGTGCCAGCTCACCACCGACAATCCGATACGAGCAGTACTTC	CASSPPTIRYEQYF
NA	TRBV7-9	NA	TRBJ1-5	TGTGCCAGCAGCTCCCCCGGGGTTCCGGAAAATCAGCCCCAGCATTTT	CASSSPGVPENQPQHF
TRBD1	TRBV27	NA	TRBJ2-7	TGTGCCAGCAGACGACAGGGGTACTCCTACGAGCAGTACTTC	CASRRQGYSYEQYF
NA	TRBV29-1	once	TRBJ1-4	TGCAGCGTTTGGGGAGGACAGTTTAATGAAAAACTGTTTTTT	CSVWGGQFNEKLFF
NA	TRBV14	NA	TRBJ1-1	TGTGCCAGCAGCCAAGTTCGGGACACTGAAGCTTTCTTT	CASSQVRDTEAFF
NA	TRBV5-1	NA	TRBJ2-2	TGCGCCAGCAGCTTGGGCCTCGGGACCCTCACCGGGGAGCTGTTTTTT	CASSLGLGTLTGELFF
NA	TRBV19	few	TRBJ1-6	TGTGCCAGTACCCAACAGGGCTCCTATAATTCACCCCTCCACTTT	CASTQQGSYNSPLHF
TRBD2	TRBV12-5	NA	TRBJ2-5	TGTGCTAGTGCCATTGGCGGGACTAGCGGGGGGGAGACCCAGTACTTC	CASAIGGTSGGETQYF